Each of the 18 T cell receptor beta chains below was sequenced from the same sample in a study of Ad26.COV2.S vaccination and SARS-CoV-2 variants. The sample's treatment: 19 received Ad26.COV2.S at low or high dose, single or two shots; 5 received placebo; per-sample allocation not given. Each sample was drawn 63 days after the first injection (of vaccine or placebo). Sequencing was performed with immunoSEQ multiplex PCR; in TCRdb, only in-frame clones are kept and a portion is missing. The sample carries around 450,000 clones, more than 75% recorded once. The sample here was peripheral blood, taken in a trial of Ad26.COV2.S vaccine versus placebo. Receptors originate from a person between 18 and 65 years old who received the Ad26.COV2.S COVID-19 vaccine or a placebo.

The chain carries TRBV11-2 and TRBJ2-7, with a possible D match to TRBD2 (6 bases). Trimming took off 5 bases at V and 3 bases at J, with 11 bases between the two ends. Germline CDR1 reads SGHAT; CDR2 reads FQNNGV. The CDR3 runs to 13 residues. The CDR3 DNA sequence: TGTGCCAGCAGCCAGGGACTTATCTACGAGCAGTACTTC. As protein: CASSQGLIYEQYF.

The CDR3 nucleotides read TGTGCCAGCAGTTTCAGAGGGGATGGCTACACCTTC. Protein product: CASSFRGDGYTF. The J gene is TRBJ1-2, the V gene TRBV27; weak D call: TRBD1 (5 bases). The CDR3 is made up of 12 amino acids. Germline CDR1 MNHEY, CDR2 SMNVEV (reference sequence). The V end lost 3 bases, the J end lost 6 bases, and 8 bases lay between the germline ends.

The chain couples TRBV5-6 to TRBJ1-2, with a weak D call TRBD1 (6 bases). This CDR3 is 16 amino acids long. The V gene lost 4 bases and the J gene lost 3 bases, with 19 bases spanning the gap. Germline CDR1 SGHDT, CDR2 YYEEEE. The CDR3 is CASSVYRVGGDYGYTF. In DNA form, the CDR3 reads TGTGCCAGCAGCGTTTACAGGGTTGGGGGAGACTATGGCTACACCTTC.

V and J are TRBV5-5 and TRBJ2-5, with no clear D. Germline V CDR1 and CDR2: SGHKS, YYEKEE (reference sequence). There are 16 residues in the CDR3. The germline V and J ends were trimmed by 0 bases and 5 bases, with 17 bases remaining between them. DNA for the CDR3: TGTGCCAGCAGCTTGGCCATCCCTCTGGGATACGAGACCCAGTACTTC. It yields the protein CASSLAIPLGYETQYF.

V usage is TRBV3-1 (or the pseudogene TRBV3-2) and J usage is TRBJ2-4, with 10 bases aligning to TRBD2. There are 19 residues in the CDR3. The V gene end was trimmed by 7 bases and the J gene end by 6 bases; junction bases not matched to a gene: 21. Germline CDR1 reads LGHDT; CDR2 reads YNNKEL (reference sequence). CDR3 region: CASNPRGYLSGGPGNIQYF. DNA for the CDR3: TGTGCCAGCAACCCTAGGGGATACCTTAGCGGGGGGCCGGGAAACATTCAGTACTTC.

The genes are TRBV29-1 and TRBJ2-7; weak D call: TRBD1 (5 bases). The V end lost 4 bases, the J end lost 5 bases, and 21 bases lay between the germline ends. CDR1 SQVTM and CDR2 ANQGSEA come from the germline V gene. The CDR3 has 15 residues. In DNA, the CDR3 is TGCAGCGTTGTGAAGGGGCTTCCCCTAAGGAACGAGCAGTACTTC. Translated: CSVVKGLPLRNEQYF.

The chain carries TRBV10-1 and TRBJ2-3; TRBD1 aligns across 11 bases. The length of the CDR3 is 18 residues. V was clipped by 0 bases and J by 3 bases; unmatched bases: 8. CDR1 and CDR2 (germline): WNHNN, SYGVQD (reference sequence). This CDR3 reads CASSESISGTGGTDTQYF. The DNA for the CDR3 is TGCGCCAGCAGTGAGTCCATATCTGGGACAGGGGGGACAGATACGCAGTATTTT.

The rearrangement links TRBV7-9 to TRBJ1-2; maybe TRBD1 (5 bases). V lost 6 bases to trimming and J lost 13 bases, with 15 bases between them. The CDR3 has 11 residues. CDR1 is SEHNR and CDR2 is FQNEAQ in the germline V gene (reference sequence). CDR3 in DNA: TGTGCCAGCAGAGCGGACAACCTAGCCACCTTC. Translated: CASRADNLATF.

Only one count was recorded for this clone. The chain couples TRBV5-5 to TRBJ1-2, with D tentatively TRBD1 (5 bases). Germline CDR1 and CDR2: SGHKS and YYEKEE (reference sequence). The CDR3 is 13 residues long. Trimming removed 5 bases from V and 3 bases from J, with 11 bases in between. This CDR3 is CASRAGTYYGYTF. The CDR3 coding sequence is TGTGCCAGCAGAGCCGGGACTTACTATGGCTACACCTTC.

V and J are TRBV7-8 and TRBJ2-1; D may be TRBD2 (5 bases). V lost 3 bases and J lost 8, with 14 bases in between. CDR3 size: 14 residues. Germline V gives CDR1 SGHVS, CDR2 FQNEAQ. The CDR3 DNA is TGTGCCAGCAGCTTGGGAGCTGCTTCGGATGAGCAGTTCTTC. Amino acid sequence: CASSLGAASDEQFF.

This chain uses TRBV30 with TRBJ2-2; D is perhaps TRBD1 or TRBD2 (6 bases each). From germline, CDR1 is GTSNPN and CDR2 SVGIG (reference sequence). The CDR3 is made up of 14 amino acids. Trimming shortened V by 0 bases and J by 5 bases, and 10 bases separated the two germline ends. The CDR3 here is CAWSVRGTTGELFF. The DNA of the CDR3 is TGTGCCTGGAGTGTACGGGGGACAACCGGGGAGCTGTTTTTT. The full variable domain, rest sourced from reference TRBV30 and TRBJ2-2, is SQTIHQWPATLVQPVGSPLSLECTVEGTSNPNLYWYRQAAGRGLQLLFYSVGIGQISSEVPQNLSASRPQDRQFILSSKKLLLSDSGFYLCAWSVRGTTGELFFGEGSRLTVL.

V gene TRBV27 combines with J gene TRBJ2-7, with a tentative D call TRBD1 (6 bases). From germline, CDR1 is MNHEY and CDR2 SMNVEV (reference sequence). The V gene lost 3 bases and the J gene lost 2 bases, with 11 bases spanning the gap. The CDR3 is 14 residues long. The CDR3 region is CASSFSGATYEQYF. The DNA for the CDR3 is TGTGCCAGCAGTTTTTCAGGGGCCACCTACGAGCAGTACTTC.

CDR3 nucleotide sequence: TGTGCCCATCAGGGGGCTAAATGGGGCTACACCTTC. Translated, it gives CAHQGAKWGYTF. The V and J genes are TRBV30 and TRBJ1-2, with 8 positions matching TRBD1. Germline assignment: CDR1 GTSNPN and CDR2 SVGIG (reference sequence). CDR3 length equals 12 residues. Trimming took 8 bases from V and 8 from J; bases not matched to a gene: 10.

The rearrangement links TRBV7-2 to TRBJ2-3; 10 nucleotides match TRBD2. In germline, CDR1 is SGHTA, CDR2 FQGNSA. After removal of 5 bases from V and 5 bases from J, the junction contained 7 bases not matched to a gene. This CDR3 contains 15 residues. CDR3 nucleotide sequence: TGTGCCAGCAGCCCCAGTTTAGCGGGGGGAGATACGCAGTATTTT. The encoded protein is CASSPSLAGGDTQYF.

The rearrangement links TRBV6-1 to TRBJ1-4; D remains unclear. Germline V gene sequence: CDR1 MNHNS, CDR2 SASEGT. V lost 3 bases and J 8 bases, leaving 16 bases between the germline ends. The CDR3 is 15 residues long. The DNA for the CDR3 is TGTGCCAGCAGTGATTACGTGGCCCTCTCGGAAAAACTGTTTTTT. It is translated as CASSDYVALSEKLFF.

V is TRBV5-1 and J is TRBJ1-3; D possibly corresponds to TRBD1 (5 bases). The germline CDR1 and CDR2 sequences are SGHRS and YFSETQ. V was pared by 0 bases and J by 0 bases, with 13 bases between. This CDR3 spans 17 amino acids. The CDR3 DNA sequence: TGCGCCAGCAGCTTGGCCAATTCGGGGACCTCTGGAAACACCATATATTTT. Protein: CASSLANSGTSGNTIYF.

The chain is built from TRBV6-6 and TRBJ2-1; 7 bases align to TRBD1. Germline CDR1 reads MNHNY; CDR2 reads SVGAGI (reference sequence). J lost 11 bases, V lost 4 bases, and 11 bases had no gene match. There are 14 residues in the CDR3. CDR3 protein: CASSSTDRVAQQFF. In DNA, the CDR3 is TGTGCCAGCAGTTCCACCGACAGGGTGGCCCAGCAGTTCTTC.

The chain links TRBV11-3 to TRBJ2-3; no firm D call. Trimming pared 2 bases from V and 2 bases from J, leaving 8 bases between. The germline gives CDR1 SGHNT, CDR2 YENEEA. This CDR3 spans 14 amino acids. CDR3 bases: TGTGCCAGCAGCTTATGGGGTTACACAGATACGCAGTATTTT. As protein: CASSLWGYTDTQYF.